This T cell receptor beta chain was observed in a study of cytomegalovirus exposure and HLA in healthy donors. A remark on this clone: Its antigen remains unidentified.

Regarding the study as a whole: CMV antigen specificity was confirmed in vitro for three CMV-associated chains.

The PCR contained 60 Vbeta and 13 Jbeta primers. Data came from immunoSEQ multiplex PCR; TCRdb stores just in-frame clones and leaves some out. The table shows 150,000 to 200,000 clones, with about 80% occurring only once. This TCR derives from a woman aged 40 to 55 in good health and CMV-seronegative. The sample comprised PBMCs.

The CDR3, as DNA: TGTGCCAGCAGCACAGGAACTCGGTCGTCCGAAGCTTTCTTT. Encoded protein: CASSTGTRSSEAFF. This sequence joins TRBV7-2 and TRBJ1-1; D might be TRBD1 (5 bases). The V end lost 5 bases, the J end lost 8 bases, and 18 bases lay between the germline ends. The V gene's germline CDR1 is SGHTA and CDR2 FQGNSA. The CDR3 contains 14 residues.